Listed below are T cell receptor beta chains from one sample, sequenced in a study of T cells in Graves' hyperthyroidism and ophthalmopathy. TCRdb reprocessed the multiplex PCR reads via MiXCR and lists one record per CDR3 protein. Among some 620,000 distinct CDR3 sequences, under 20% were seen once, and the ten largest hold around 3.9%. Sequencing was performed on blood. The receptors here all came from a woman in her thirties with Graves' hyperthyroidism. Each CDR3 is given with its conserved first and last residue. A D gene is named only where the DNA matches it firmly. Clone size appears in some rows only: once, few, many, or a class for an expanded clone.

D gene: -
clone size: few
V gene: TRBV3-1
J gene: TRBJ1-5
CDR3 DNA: TGTGCCAGCAGCCAAGTCATGGGGGCCCAGCATTTT
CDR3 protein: CASSQVMGAQHF

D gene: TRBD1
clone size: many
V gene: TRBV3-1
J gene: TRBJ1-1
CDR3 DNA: TGTGCCAGCAGGCGGACAGGGGGTAGGTCTGAAGCTTTCTTT
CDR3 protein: CASRRTGGRSEAFF

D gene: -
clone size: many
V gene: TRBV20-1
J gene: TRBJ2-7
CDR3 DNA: TGCAGTGCTAGAGATCAAAGGGGGAGCGACTACGAGCAGTACTTC
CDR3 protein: CSARDQRGSDYEQYF

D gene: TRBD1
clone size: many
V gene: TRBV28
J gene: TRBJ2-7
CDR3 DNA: TGTGCCAGCAGTGGCAGACAGGGGTACGAGCAGTACTTC
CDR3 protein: CASSGRQGYEQYF

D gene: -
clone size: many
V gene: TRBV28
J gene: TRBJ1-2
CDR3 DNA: TGTGCCAGCAGAACGACCACAGCTAACTATGGCTACACCTTC
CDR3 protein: CASRTTTANYGYTF

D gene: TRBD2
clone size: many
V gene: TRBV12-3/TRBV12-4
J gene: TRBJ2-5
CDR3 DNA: TGTGCCAGCAGTTTGGGATATAGCGGGAGGAAGGAGACCCAGTACTTC
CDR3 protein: CASSLGYSGRKETQYF

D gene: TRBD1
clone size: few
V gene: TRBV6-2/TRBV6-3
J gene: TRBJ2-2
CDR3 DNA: TGTGCCAGCAGTTCATTGGACAGGGGGCGCGCCGGGGAGCTGTTTTTT
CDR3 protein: CASSSLDRGRAGELFF

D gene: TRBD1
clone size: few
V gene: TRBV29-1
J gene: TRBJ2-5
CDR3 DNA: TGCAGCGGGCAGGGGGCGGAAGAGACCCAGTACTTC
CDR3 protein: CSGQGAEETQYF

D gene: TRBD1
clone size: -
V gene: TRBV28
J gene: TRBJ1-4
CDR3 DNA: TGTGCCAGCAGGACAACCGGGACAGGGGATGAAAAACTGTTTTTT
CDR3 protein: CASRTTGTGDEKLFF

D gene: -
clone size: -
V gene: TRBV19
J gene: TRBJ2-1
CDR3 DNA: TGTGCCAGTACCTCGCGATATCGGTCCTACAATGAGCAGTTCTTC
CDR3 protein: CASTSRYRSYNEQFF

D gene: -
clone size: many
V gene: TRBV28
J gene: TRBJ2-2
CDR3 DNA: TGTGCCAGCAGTTTAGGAGCGGATGGCGGGGAGCTGTTTTTT
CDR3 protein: CASSLGADGGELFF

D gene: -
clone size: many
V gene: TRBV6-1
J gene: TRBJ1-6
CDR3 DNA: TGTGCCAGCAGACTAGCAGGGAATTTAGATTCACCCCTCCACTTT
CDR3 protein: CASRLAGNLDSPLHF

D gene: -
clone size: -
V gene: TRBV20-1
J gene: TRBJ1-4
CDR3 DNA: TGCAGTGCTAGAAGTGGGACGGCAACTAATGAAAAACTGTTTTTT
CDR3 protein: CSARSGTATNEKLFF

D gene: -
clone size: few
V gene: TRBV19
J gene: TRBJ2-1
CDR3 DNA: TGTGCCAGTAGTATAGGAAGGCGAGAGCAGTTCTTC
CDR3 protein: CASSIGRREQFF

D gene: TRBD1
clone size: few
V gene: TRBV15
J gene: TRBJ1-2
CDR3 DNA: TGTGCCACCACTCCAGACAGGGACCTCGGCTACACCTTC
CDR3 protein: CATTPDRDLGYTF

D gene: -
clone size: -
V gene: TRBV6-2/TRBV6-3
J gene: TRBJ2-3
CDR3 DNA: TGTGCCAGCAGTTACCCCCTACGGGCGCGTGGAGATACGCAGTATTTT
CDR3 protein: CASSYPLRARGDTQYF

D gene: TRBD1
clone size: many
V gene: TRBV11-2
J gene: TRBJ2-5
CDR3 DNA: TGTGCCAGCAGCGCCGGGACAGGGGATGCGTACTTC
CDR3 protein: CASSAGTGDAYF